The rows below give T cell receptor beta chains drawn from one sample of a study of response to subunit inactivated influenza vaccine. TCRdb re-derived calls from the RT-PCR reads in MiXCR, one entry per CDR3 protein. The sample has some 640,000 distinct CDR3 sequences; approximately 15% are singletons. The source material was PBMCs from blood, sampled 14 to 15 days before vaccination. The source of these receptors is a man in his fifties who received an inactivated influenza vaccine. Both conserved end residues are part of each CDR3. For some rows the clone size is stated as once, few or many, or as a class when expanded; others skip it.

clone_size j_call v_call cdr3_length cdr3_aa
few TRBJ1-6 TRBV15 15 CATSTRQGANSPLHF
. TRBJ1-5 TRBV19 14 CASSISGGNQPQHF
. TRBJ2-4 TRBV4-2 19 CASSQDFRVYGIAKNIQYF
few TRBJ2-1 TRBV3-1 16 CASSQAKGGSYNEQFF
. TRBJ2-3 TRBV18 19 CASSPTPNGPSGRKWTQYF
many TRBJ2-7 TRBV20-1 11 CSSTNRYEQYF
few TRBJ2-5 TRBV29-1 14 CSVEFQGFQETQYF
. TRBJ2-3 TRBV2 14 CAISEATSGGSQYF
many TRBJ2-7 TRBV7-9 14 CASSLGAGGREQYF
few TRBJ2-3 TRBV9 13 CASSAGLADTQYF
many TRBJ2-1 TRBV3-1 17 CASSQDRRLAGYNEQFF
few TRBJ2-7 TRBV5-1 15 CASSAPGTGTYEQYF
. TRBJ2-5 TRBV5-5 16 CASSLTGTGALTTQYF
. TRBJ2-3 TRBV5-1 16 CASSLALSGDTATQYF
. TRBJ2-7 TRBV7-3 15 CASSPGTSGPYEQYF
few TRBJ1-2 TRBV6-1 16 CASSEGPGTANYGYTF
many TRBJ1-5 TRBV5-6 16 CASSPSGTGLGQPQHF
many TRBJ2-4 TRBV3-1 17 CASSHTGFLAAKNIQYF
few TRBJ2-7 TRBV28 15 CASRIGGQSSYEQYF
many TRBJ1-3 TRBV7-9 16 CASSSQGTISGNTIYF
. TRBJ2-7 TRBV24-1 16 CATSDGGGAHLYEQYF
few TRBJ2-1 TRBV9 15 CASSVWGTSVREQFF
few TRBJ2-7 TRBV6-5 15 CASSHGGQASYEQYF
few TRBJ2-7 TRBV20-1 14 CSARDVGDLYEQYF
. TRBJ2-5 TRBV2 15 CASNEGLANQETQYF
few TRBJ2-1 TRBV7-9 13 CASMWGPYNEQFF
many TRBJ2-1 TRBV6-5 15 CASSTSGSSYNEQFF
many TRBJ2-7 TRBV2 15 CASRRLAEGAYEQYF
few TRBJ2-4 TRBV14 17 CASSQDGGRSAKNIQYF
few TRBJ1-5 TRBV6-5 14 CASSYSRENQPQHF
. TRBJ2-1 TRBV7-2 15 CASSLAAIRGNEQFF
few TRBJ1-2 TRBV7-6 14 CASTPTGASYGYTF
few TRBJ2-7 TRBV7-2 15 CASSSNSGTAYEQYF
many TRBJ2-5 TRBV5-6 13 CATKARSQETQYF
. TRBJ2-1 TRBV2 14 CDSGLGGGRNEQFF
. TRBJ1-2 TRBV18 14 CASSPPGITGGYTF
few TRBJ1-5 TRBV3-1 15 CASSQEGNSNQPQHF
. TRBJ2-5 TRBV12-3/TRBV12-4 12 CASSTSGETQYF
. TRBJ2-3 TRBV5-1 16 CASSLGGSGAADTQYF
. TRBJ2-3 TRBV20-1 17 CSARDVEWASGTDTQYF
many TRBJ1-5 TRBV4-2 15 CASSQGPYSNQPQHF
many TRBJ1-1 TRBV30 14 CAWTPGTANTEAFF
. TRBJ1-2 TRBV27 15 CASGGHYGGNYGYTF
many TRBJ2-2 TRBV28 20 CASSLWVGGHFFQVTGELFF
many TRBJ1-1 TRBV5-1 14 CASSLAYTATEAFF
. TRBJ2-7 TRBV28 15 CASSFSPSSSYEQYF
. TRBJ1-1 TRBV6-1 14 CASSPTRSNTEAFF
few TRBJ2-7 TRBV3-1 15 CASSPQRGDSYEQYF
few TRBJ2-3 TRBV5-1 16 CASSVTGGRGTDTQYF